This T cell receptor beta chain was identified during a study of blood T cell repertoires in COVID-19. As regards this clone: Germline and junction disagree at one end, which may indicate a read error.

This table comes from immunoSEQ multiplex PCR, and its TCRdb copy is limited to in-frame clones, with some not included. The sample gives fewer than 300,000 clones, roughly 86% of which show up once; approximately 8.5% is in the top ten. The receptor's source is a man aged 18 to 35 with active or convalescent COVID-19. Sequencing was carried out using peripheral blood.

CDR3 DNA: TGTGCCAGCAGCGCGGGAGGGACGGAGAATGAAAAAGTGTTTTTT. Translated: CASSAGGTENEKVFF. This chain links TRBV7-2 with TRBJ1-4, with D tentatively TRBD1 (5 bases). Germline loops: CDR1 SGHTA, CDR2 FQGNSA. The CDR3 covers 15 residues. The full variable domain, its missing parts supplied by reference TRBV7-2 and TRBJ1-4, is GAGVSQSPSNKVTEKGKDVELRCDPISGHTALYWYRQSLGQGLEFLIYFQGNSAPDKSGLPSDRFSAERTGGSVSTLTIQRTQQEDSAVYLCASSAGGTENEKVFFGSGTQLSVL.